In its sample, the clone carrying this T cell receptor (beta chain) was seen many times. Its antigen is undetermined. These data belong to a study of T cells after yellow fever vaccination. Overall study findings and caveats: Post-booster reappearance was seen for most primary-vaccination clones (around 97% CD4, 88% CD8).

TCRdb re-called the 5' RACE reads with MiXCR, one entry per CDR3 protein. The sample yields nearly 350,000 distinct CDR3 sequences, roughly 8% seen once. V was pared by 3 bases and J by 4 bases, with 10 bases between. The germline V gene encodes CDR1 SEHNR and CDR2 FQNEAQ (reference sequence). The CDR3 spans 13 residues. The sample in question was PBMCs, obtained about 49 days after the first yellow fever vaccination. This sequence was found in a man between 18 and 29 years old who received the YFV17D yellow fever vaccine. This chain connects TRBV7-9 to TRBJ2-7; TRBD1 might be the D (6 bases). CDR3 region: CASSFGQLYEQYF. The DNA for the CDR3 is TGTGCCAGCAGCTTCGGACAGCTATACGAGCAGTACTTC.